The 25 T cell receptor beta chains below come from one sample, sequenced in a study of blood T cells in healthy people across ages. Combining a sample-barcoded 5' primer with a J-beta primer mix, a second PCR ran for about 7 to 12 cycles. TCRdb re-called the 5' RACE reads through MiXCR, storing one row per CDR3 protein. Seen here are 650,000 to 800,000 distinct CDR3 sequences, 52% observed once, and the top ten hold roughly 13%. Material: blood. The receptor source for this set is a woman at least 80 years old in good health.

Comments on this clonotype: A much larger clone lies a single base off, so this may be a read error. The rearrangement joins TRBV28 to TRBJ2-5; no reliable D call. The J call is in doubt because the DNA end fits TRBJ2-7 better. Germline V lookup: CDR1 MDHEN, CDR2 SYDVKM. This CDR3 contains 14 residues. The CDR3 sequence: CASSSISRTYEQYF. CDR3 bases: TGTGCCAGCAGTTCCATAAGCAGGACCTACGAGCAGTACTTC.

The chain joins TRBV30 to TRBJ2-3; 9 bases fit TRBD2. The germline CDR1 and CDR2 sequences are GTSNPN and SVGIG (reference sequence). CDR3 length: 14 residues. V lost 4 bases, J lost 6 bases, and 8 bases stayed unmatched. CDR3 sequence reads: CAWTVGLATDTQYF. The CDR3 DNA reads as TGTGCCTGGACCGTCGGACTAGCGACGGATACGCAGTATTTT.

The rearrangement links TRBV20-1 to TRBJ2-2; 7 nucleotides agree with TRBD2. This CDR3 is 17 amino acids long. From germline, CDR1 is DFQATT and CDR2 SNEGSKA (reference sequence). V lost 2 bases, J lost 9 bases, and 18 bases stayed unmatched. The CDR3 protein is CSARPRTSSGGSRELFF. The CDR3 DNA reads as TGCAGTGCTAGACCCCGAACTAGCTCGGGGGGATCCAGGGAGCTGTTTTTT.

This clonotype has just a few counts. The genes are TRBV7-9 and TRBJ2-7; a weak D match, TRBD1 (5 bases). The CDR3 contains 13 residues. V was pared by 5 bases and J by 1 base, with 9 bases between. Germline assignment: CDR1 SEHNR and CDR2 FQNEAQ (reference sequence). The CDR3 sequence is CASSVRQSYEQYF. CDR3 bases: TGTGCCAGCAGCGTGAGACAGTCCTACGAGCAGTACTTC.

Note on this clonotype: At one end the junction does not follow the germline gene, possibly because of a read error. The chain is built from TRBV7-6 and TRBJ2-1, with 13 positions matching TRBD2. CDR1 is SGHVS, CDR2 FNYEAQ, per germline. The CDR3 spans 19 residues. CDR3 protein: CASSLGVGLAGSGRNERFF. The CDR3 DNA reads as TGTGCCAGCAGCTTAGGAGTGGGACTAGCGGGGTCAGGACGGAATGAGCGGTTCTTC.

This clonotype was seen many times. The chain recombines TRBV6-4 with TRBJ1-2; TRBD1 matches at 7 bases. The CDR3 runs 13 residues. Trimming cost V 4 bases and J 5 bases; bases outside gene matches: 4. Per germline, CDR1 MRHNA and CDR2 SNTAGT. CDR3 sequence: CASSAGTEYGYTF. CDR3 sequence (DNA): TGTGCCAGCAGTGCCGGGACAGAATATGGCTACACCTTC.

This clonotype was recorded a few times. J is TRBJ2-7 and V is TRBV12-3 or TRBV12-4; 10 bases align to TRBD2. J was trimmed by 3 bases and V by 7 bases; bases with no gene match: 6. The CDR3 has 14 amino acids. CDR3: CASTRTSGLYEQYF. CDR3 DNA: TGTGCCAGCACTAGGACTAGCGGACTCTACGAGCAGTACTTC.

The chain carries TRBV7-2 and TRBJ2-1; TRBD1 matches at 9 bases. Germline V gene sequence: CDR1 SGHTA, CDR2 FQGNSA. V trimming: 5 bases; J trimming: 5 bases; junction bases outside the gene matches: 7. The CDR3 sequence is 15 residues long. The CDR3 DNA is TGTGCCAGCAGCAAAGGGACAGGGCTGAACAATGAGCAGTTCTTC. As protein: CASSKGTGLNNEQFF.

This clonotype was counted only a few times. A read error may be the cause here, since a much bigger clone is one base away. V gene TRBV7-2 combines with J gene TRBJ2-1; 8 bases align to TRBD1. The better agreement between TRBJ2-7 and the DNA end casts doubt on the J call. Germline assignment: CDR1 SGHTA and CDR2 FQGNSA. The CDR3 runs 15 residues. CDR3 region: CASSLEGQVYNEQYF. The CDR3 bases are TGTGCCAGCAGCTTAGAGGGACAGGTATACAATGAGCAGTACTTC.

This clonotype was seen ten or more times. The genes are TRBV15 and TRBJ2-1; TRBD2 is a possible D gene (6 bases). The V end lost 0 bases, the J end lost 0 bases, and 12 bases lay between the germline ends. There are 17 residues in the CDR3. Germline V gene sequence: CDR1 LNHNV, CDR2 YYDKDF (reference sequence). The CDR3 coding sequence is TGTGCCACCAGCAGAGACCTCAGGCGGGGCTCCTACAATGAGCAGTTCTTC. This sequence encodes CATSRDLRRGSYNEQFF.

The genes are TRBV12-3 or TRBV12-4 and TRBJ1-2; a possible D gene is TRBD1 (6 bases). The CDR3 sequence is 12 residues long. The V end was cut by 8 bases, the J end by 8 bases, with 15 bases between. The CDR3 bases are TGTGCCAGCTGGTCAGGAGGGGGAGGCTACACCTTC. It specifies CASWSGGGGYTF.

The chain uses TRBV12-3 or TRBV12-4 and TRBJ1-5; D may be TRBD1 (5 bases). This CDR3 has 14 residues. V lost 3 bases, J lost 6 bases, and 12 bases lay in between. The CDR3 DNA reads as TGTGCCAGCAGTTTCGGGACGCAAGGTCAGCCCCAGCATTTT. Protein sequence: CASSFGTQGQPQHF.

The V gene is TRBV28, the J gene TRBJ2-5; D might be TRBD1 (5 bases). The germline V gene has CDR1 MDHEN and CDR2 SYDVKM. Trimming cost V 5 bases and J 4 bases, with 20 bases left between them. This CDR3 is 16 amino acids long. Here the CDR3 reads CASSPPGLTRGETQYF. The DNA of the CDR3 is TGTGCCAGCAGTCCGCCGGGTCTCACAAGGGGAGAGACCCAGTACTTC. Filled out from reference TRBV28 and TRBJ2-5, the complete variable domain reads DVKVTQSSRYLVKRTGEKVFLECVQDMDHENMFWYRQDPGLGLRLIYFSYDVKMKEKGDIPEGYSVSREKKERFSLILESASTNQTSMYLCASSPPGLTRGETQYFGPGTRLLVL.

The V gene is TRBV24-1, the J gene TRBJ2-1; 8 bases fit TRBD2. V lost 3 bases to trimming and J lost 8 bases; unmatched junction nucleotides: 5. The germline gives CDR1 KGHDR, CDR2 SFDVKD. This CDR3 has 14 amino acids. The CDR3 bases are TGTGCCACCAGTGATCCCAGGCGGGGGGATGAGCAGTTCTTC. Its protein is CATSDPRRGDEQFF.

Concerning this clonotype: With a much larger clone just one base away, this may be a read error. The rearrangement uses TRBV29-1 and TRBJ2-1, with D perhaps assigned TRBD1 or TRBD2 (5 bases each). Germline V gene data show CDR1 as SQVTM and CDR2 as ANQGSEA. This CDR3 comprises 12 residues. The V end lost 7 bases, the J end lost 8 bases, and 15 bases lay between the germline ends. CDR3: CSGWGSRDEQFF. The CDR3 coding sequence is TGCAGCGGCTGGGGGTCTCGGGATGAGCAGTTCTTC.

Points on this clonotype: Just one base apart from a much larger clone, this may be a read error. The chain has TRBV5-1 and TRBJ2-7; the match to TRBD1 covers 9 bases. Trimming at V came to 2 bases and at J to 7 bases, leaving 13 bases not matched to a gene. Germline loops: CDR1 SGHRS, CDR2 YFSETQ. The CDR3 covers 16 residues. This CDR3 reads CASSFTTGTGYNEQYF. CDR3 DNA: TGCGCCAGCAGCTTCACAACCGGGACAGGGTACAATGAGCAGTACTTC.

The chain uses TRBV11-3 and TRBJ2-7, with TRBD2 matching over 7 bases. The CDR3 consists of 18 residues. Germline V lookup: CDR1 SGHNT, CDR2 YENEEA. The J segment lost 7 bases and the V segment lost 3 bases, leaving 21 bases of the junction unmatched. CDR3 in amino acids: CASSFNQGAGSSYNEQYF. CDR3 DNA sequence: TGTGCCAGCAGCTTCAATCAAGGAGCGGGAAGCTCCTACAATGAGCAGTACTTC.

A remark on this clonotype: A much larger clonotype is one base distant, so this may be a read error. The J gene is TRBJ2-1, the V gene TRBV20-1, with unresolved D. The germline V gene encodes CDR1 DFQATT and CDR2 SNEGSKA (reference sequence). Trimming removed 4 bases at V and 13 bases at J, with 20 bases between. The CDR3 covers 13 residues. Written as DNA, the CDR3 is TGCAGTGCTACCAGGAGCTACCAAGAGACCCAGTTCTTC. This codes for CSATRSYQETQFF.

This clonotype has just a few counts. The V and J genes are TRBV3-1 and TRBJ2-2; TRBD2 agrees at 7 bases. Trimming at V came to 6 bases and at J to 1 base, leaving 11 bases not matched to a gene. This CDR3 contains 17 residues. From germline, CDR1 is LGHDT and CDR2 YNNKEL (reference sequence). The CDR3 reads CASSRNPGLVNTGELFF. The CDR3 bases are TGTGCCAGCAGTCGTAACCCCGGACTAGTGAACACCGGGGAGCTGTTTTTT.

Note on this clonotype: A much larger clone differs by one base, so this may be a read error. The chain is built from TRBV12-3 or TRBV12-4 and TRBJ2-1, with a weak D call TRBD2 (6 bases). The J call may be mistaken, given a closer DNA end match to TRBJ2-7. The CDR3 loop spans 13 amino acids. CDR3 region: CASMEGSYNEQYF. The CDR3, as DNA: TGTGCCAGCATGGAGGGCTCCTACAATGAGCAGTACTTC.

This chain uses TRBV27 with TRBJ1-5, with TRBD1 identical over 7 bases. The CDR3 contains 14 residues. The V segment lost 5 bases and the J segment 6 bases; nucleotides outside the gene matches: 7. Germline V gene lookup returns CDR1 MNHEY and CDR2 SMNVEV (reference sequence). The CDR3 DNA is TGTGCCAGCAGTGTACAGGGGATGGGTCAGCCCCAGCATTTT. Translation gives CASSVQGMGQPQHF.

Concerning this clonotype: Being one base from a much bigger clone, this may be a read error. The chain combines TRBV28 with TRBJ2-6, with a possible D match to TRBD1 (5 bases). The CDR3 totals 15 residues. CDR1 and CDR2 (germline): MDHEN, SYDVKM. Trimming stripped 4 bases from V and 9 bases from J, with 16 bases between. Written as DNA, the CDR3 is TGTGCCAGCAGTTCACAGGTTCACCTTATCAACGTCCTGACTTTC. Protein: CASSSQVHLINVLTF.

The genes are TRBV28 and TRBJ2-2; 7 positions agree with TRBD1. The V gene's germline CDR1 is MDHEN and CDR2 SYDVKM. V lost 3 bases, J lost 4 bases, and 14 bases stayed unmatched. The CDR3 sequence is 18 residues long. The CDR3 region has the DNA TGTGCCAGCAGTTTCGACAGGGCCCGAAGACGAGGCACCGGGGAGCTGTTTTTT. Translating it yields CASSFDRARRRGTGELFF. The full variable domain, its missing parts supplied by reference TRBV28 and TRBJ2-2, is DVKVTQSSRYLVKRTGEKVFLECVQDMDHENMFWYRQDPGLGLRLIYFSYDVKMKEKGDIPEGYSVSREKKERFSLILESASTNQTSMYLCASSFDRARRRGTGELFFGEGSRLTVL.

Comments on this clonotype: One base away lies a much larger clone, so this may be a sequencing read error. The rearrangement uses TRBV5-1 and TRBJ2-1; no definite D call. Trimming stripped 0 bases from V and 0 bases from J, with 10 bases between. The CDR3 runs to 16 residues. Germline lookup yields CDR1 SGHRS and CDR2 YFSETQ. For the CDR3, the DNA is TGCGCCAGCAGCTTGGAAGCGACCAGCTCCTACAATGAGCAGTTCTTC. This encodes CASSLEATSSYNEQFF.

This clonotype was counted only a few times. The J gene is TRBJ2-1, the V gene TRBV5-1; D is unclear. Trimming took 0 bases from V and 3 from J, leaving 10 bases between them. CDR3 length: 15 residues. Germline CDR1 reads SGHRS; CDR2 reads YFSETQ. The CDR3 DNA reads TGCGCCAGCAGCTTGGTGGGTTTCGGCTACAATGAGCAGTTCTTC. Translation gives CASSLVGFGYNEQFF.